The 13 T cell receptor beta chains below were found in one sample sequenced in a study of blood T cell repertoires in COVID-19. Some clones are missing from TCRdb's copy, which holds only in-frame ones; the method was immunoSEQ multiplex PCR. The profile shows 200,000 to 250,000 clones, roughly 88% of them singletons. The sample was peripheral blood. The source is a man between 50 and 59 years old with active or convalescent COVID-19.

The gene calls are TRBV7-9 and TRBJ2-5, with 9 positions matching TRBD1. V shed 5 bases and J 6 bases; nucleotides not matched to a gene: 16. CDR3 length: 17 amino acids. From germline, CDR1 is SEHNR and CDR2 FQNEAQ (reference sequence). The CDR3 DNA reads TGTGCCAGCAGCCGAACCGCGGGGACAGGGAATAGAAAGACCCAGTACTTC. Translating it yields CASSRTAGTGNRKTQYF. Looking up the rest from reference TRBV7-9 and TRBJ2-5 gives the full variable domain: DTGVSQNPRHKITKRGQNVTFRCDPISEHNRLYWYRQTLGQGPEFLTYFQNEAQLEKSRLLSDRFSAERPKGSFSTLEIQRTEQGDSAMYLCASSRTAGTGNRKTQYFGPGTRLLVL.

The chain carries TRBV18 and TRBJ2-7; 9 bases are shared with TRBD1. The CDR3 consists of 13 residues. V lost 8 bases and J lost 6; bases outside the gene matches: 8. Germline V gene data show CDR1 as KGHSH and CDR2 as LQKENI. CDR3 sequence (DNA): TGTGCCAGCGAGGGACAGGGTCACCGCGAGCAGTACTTC. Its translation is CASEGQGHREQYF.

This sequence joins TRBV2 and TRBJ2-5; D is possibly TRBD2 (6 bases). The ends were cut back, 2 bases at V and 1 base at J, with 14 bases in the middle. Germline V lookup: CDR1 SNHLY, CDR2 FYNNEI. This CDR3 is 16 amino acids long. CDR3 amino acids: CASSEKGGGPQETQYF. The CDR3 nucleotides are TGTGCCAGCAGTGAAAAGGGAGGAGGCCCCCAAGAGACCCAGTACTTC.

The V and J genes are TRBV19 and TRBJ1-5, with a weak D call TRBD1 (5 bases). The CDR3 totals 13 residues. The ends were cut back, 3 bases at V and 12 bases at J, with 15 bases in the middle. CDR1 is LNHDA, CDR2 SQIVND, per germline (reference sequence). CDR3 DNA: TGTGCCAGTAGTATTGGGGCCCAGGGCCACCAGCATTTT. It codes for CASSIGAQGHQHF.

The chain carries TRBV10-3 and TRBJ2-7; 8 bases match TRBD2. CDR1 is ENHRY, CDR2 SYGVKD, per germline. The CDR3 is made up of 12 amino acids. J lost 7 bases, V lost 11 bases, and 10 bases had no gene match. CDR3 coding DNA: TGTGCCGCGGGACTAGGCGGGGGGGAGCAGTACTTC. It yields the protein CAAGLGGGEQYF.

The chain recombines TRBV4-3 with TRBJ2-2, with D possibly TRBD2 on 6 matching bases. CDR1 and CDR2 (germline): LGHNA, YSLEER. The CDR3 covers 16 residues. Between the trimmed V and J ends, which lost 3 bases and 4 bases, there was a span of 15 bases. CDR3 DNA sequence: TGCGCCAGCAGCCAGGAGTGGGACTGGATCACCGGGGAGCTGTTTTTT. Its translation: CASSQEWDWITGELFF.

The CDR3 region is CASSYSWSQPQHF. The CDR3 region has the DNA TGTGCCAGCAGTTACTCGTGGAGTCAGCCCCAGCATTTT. V gene TRBV6-2 or TRBV6-3 combines with J gene TRBJ1-5; D call uncertain. Germline V gives CDR1 MNHEY, CDR2 SVGEGT. This CDR3 has 13 amino acids. V gave up 0 bases and J gave up 6 bases, with 6 bases separating them.

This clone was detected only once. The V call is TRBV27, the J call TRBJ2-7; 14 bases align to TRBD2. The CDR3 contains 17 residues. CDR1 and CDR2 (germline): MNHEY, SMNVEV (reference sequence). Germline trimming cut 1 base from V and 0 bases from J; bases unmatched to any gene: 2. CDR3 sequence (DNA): TGTGCCAGCAGTTTATTAGGGACTAGCGGGAGCTCCTACGAGCAGTACTTC. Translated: CASSLLGTSGSSYEQYF.

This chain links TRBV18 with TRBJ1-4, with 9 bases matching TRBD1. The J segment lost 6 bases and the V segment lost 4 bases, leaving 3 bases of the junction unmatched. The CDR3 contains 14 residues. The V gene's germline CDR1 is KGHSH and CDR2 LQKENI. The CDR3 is CASSLTGGDEKLFF. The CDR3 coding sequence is TGTGCCAGCTCACTAACAGGGGGCGATGAAAAACTGTTTTTT.

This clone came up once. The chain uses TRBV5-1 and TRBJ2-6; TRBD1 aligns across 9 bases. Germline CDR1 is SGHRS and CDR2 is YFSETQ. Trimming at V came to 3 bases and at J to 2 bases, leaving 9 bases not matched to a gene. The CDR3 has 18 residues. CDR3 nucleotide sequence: TGCGCCAGCAGCTCATCGGGACAGGGCTCCGCTGGGGCCAACGTCCTGACTTTC. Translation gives CASSSSGQGSAGANVLTF.

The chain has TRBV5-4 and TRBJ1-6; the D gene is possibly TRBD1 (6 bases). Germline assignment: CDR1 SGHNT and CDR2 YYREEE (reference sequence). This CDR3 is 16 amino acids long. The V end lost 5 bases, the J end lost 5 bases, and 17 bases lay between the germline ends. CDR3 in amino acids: CASRTLGAGDNSPLHF. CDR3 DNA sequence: TGTGCCAGCAGGACTCTCGGGGCAGGGGATAATTCACCCCTCCACTTT.

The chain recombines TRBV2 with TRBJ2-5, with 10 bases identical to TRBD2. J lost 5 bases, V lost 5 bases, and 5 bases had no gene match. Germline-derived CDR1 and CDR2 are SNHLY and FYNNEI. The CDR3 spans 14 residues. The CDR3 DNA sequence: TGTGCCAGCAGTTCGGGACTAGCGACGGAGACCCAGTACTTC. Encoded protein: CASSSGLATETQYF.

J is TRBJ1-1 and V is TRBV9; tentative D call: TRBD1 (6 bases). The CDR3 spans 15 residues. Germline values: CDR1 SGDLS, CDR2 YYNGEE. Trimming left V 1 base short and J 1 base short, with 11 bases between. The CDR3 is CASSVRGHQNTEAFF. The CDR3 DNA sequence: TGTGCCAGCAGCGTAAGGGGACACCAGAACACTGAAGCTTTCTTT.